This T cell receptor (beta chain) emerged from a study of blood T cells in healthy people across ages. The V gene lost 0 bases and the J gene lost 6 bases, with 11 bases spanning the gap. From germline, CDR1 is SGHRS and CDR2 YFSETQ. CDR3 size: 14 residues. Those donating, healthy Caucasian individuals from Russia, were aged 6 to 90. Then a second PCR, running about 6 to 12 cycles, was carried out with a sample-barcoded 5' primer and a J-beta primer mix. TCRdb re-called the 5' RACE reads through MiXCR, storing one row per CDR3 protein. Among fewer than 2,000,000 distinct CDR3 sequences listed, 30% to 35% were seen once. This clonotype was counted between two and nine times.

The sample consisted of blood. This sequence originates from a woman aged 25-40 years in good health. The rearrangement uses TRBV5-1 and TRBJ2-3, with D perhaps matching TRBD1 or TRBD2 (5 bases each). CDR3 coding DNA: TGCGCCAGCAGCTTGGACGGGGCCAGTGATACGCAGTATTTT. It specifies CASSLDGASDTQYF.